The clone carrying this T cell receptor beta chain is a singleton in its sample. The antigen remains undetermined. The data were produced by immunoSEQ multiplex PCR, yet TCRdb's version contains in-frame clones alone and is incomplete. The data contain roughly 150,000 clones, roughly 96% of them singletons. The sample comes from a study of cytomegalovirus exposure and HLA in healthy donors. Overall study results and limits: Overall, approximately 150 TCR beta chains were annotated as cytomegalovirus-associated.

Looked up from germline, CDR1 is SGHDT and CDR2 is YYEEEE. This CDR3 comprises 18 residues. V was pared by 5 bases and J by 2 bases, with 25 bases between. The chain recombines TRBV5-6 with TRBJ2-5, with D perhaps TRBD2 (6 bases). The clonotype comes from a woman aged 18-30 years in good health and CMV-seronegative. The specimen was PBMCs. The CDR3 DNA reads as TGTGCCAGCAGACGGGTGTGGGACTCCGGCTACCTTCAAGAGACCCAGTACTTC. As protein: CASRRVWDSGYLQETQYF.